Only a few counts were recorded for the clone carrying this T cell receptor (beta chain). Its antigen is unidentified. Every isolated RNA sample was fully reverse transcribed, so sequencing captured expressed TCRB transcripts. The method was immunoSEQ multiplex PCR; TCRdb's version includes in-frame clones alone and lacks a portion of them. The table records hundreds of thousands of clones, around 15% of them present only once. This sample stems from a study of beta chain features in type 1 diabetes. General observations from the study: A pattern of fewer insertions and more deletions at VDJ junctions was seen in type 1 diabetes patients. Researchers report that Type 1 diabetes patients had moderately but significantly shorter TCRB CDR3s across all four CD4+ subsets. Researchers reported that naive, central memory and Treg TCRB repertoires appeared more similar in patients than in healthy donors.

V lost 7 bases to trimming and J lost 3 bases; unmatched junction nucleotides: 9. Germline CDR1 and CDR2: GTSNPN and SVGIG (reference sequence). This CDR3 comprises 16 residues. The sequence was obtained from a man aged 18 to 29 with type 1 diabetes. The chain joins TRBV30 to TRBJ2-3; TRBD2 aligns across 14 bases. Sequenced sample: naive CD4+ T cells from blood. The CDR3 loop reads CASGLAGAVRTDTQYF. DNA for the CDR3: TGTGCCTCGGGACTAGCGGGGGCCGTTCGGACAGATACGCAGTATTTT.